This is a list of T cell receptor beta chains from one sample in a study of blood T cell repertoires in COVID-19. This table comes from immunoSEQ multiplex PCR, and its TCRdb copy is limited to in-frame clones, with some not included. The repertoire holds around 95,000 clones, with just over 90% as singletons. Sequencing was done on a sample of peripheral blood. The source is a man aged 45-65 years with active COVID-19. Each CDR3 is given with its conserved first and last residue. The D gene is left open where the match is weak. Size is stated for part of the rows, as once, few or many counts, or as a class when the clone is expanded.

CDR3nt,CDR3aa,d_gene,v_gene,abundance,j_gene
TGTGCCAGCAGTTACATAGCCAGGGGGAACACTGAAGCTTTCTTT,CASSYIARGNTEAFF,-,TRBV6-6,once,TRBJ1-1
TGTGCCAGCTTCAGGTCCGGGGGTTCAAATGAGCAGTTCTTC,CASFRSGGSNEQFF,-,TRBV18,-,TRBJ2-1
TGTGCCAGCGCGCTGGGGGCTGTTGATGGCTACACCTTC,CASALGAVDGYTF,-,TRBV11-2,-,TRBJ1-2
TGTGCCAGCAGTTACGGGTGGACAGTCAAGAACACTGAAGCTTTCTTT,CASSYGWTVKNTEAFF,-,TRBV6-6,-,TRBJ1-1
TGTGCCAGCAGCTTAGGCGGGGTCAGTGGGGAGACCCAGTACTTC,CASSLGGVSGETQYF,-,TRBV11-3,-,TRBJ2-5
TGTGCCAGCAAACGACAGGGGGCAGGGAACACTGAAGCTTTCTTT,CASKRQGAGNTEAFF,TRBD1,TRBV5-8,-,TRBJ1-1
TGTGCCAGCAGAACTTCTGGACAGATACCTGGCTACACCTTC,CASRTSGQIPGYTF,-,TRBV27,-,TRBJ1-2
TGTGCCAGCTCACCGAGATCCAACAATCAGCCCCAGCATTTT,CASSPRSNNQPQHF,-,TRBV18,-,TRBJ1-5
TGTGCCAGCAGACAGGGGATAGATACGCAGTATTTT,CASRQGIDTQYF,TRBD1,TRBV2,-,TRBJ2-3
TGTGCCAGCAGCTTCGCCCAGTCGGGAAAACTGTTTTTT,CASSFAQSGKLFF,-,TRBV5-6,-,TRBJ1-4
TGCAGCGTCCACGCGGGTGGGAATTCACCCCTCCACTTT,CSVHAGGNSPLHF,-,TRBV29-1,once,TRBJ1-6
TGTGCCAGCAGCTTTGGCCCAGGGCCTGGGGCCAACGTCCTGACTTTC,CASSFGPGPGANVLTF,-,TRBV7-2,-,TRBJ2-6
TGTGCCAGCAGCTCGAAGGGGCGCGGCACAGATACGCAGTATTTT,CASSSKGRGTDTQYF,-,TRBV5-4,-,TRBJ2-3
TGCGCCAGCAGTGACGGACAGGGGGAAGACTACAATGAGCAGTTCTTC,CASSDGQGEDYNEQFF,TRBD1,TRBV10-1,-,TRBJ2-1
TGTGCCAGCAGCCAACCCGAGGATTTTGGGACAGGGGGCGATAAGGCTAATGAAAAACTGTTTTTT,CASSQPEDFGTGGDKANEKLFF,TRBD1,TRBV4-2,-,TRBJ1-4
TGTGCCAGCAGTGTCCGAAGTTTACAGGGCTACTATGGCTACACCTTC,CASSVRSLQGYYGYTF,-,TRBV6-1,once,TRBJ1-2
TGCGCCAGCAGCTTGATCAGCGGGGGCGTAGAGACCCAGTACTTC,CASSLISGGVETQYF,TRBD2,TRBV5-1,-,TRBJ2-5
TGTGCCAGTAGAAGTACGGACAGCCCCTCTAACTATGGCTACACCTTC,CASRSTDSPSNYGYTF,-,TRBV19,-,TRBJ1-2
TGTGCCAGCAGCTGGGACAGTAATTCACCCCTCCACTTT,CASSWDSNSPLHF,TRBD1,TRBV5-5,-,TRBJ1-6
TGTGCCAGCAATAGCGGGGGGAGCACAGATACGCAGTATTTT,CASNSGGSTDTQYF,TRBD2,TRBV9,few,TRBJ2-3
TGTGCCATCATGCTAGCGGGGGATTCAGATACGCAGTATTTT,CAIMLAGDSDTQYF,TRBD2,TRBV10-3,-,TRBJ2-3
TGTGCCAGCACCCAGTCTGGGGCCAACGTCCTGACTTTC,CASTQSGANVLTF,-,TRBV6-5,-,TRBJ2-6
TGTGCCAGCTCCTACGCCAGGGAAAGCTCCTATAATTCACCCCTCCACTTT,CASSYARESSYNSPLHF,-,TRBV3-1/TRBV3-2,few,TRBJ1-6
TGTGCCAGCTCACCACTCGGTTACGAAAAACTGTTTTTT,CASSPLGYEKLFF,-,TRBV18,-,TRBJ1-4
TGTGCCAGCAGTTGGGGACAGGGGGTTATGGAGACCCAGTACTTC,CASSWGQGVMETQYF,TRBD1,TRBV7-9,-,TRBJ2-5
TGTGCCAGCACGCCTGCGGGGACGGCCACTGAAGCTTTCTTT,CASTPAGTATEAFF,-,TRBV6-5,-,TRBJ1-1
TGTGCCAGCTCACCATCGGGGTTGTTATACAATGAGCAGTTCTTC,CASSPSGLLYNEQFF,-,TRBV18,-,TRBJ2-1
TGCGCCAGCAGTGAGAGGACTAGCGGAATCCGCGAGCAGTACTTC,CASSERTSGIREQYF,TRBD2,TRBV10-1,-,TRBJ2-7
TGCAGCGCAGGGACTAGCGGGGGCTCGAACACCGGGGAGCTGTTTTTT,CSAGTSGGSNTGELFF,TRBD2,TRBV29-1,few,TRBJ2-2
TGTGCCAGCAGCCCCGACAGCTACGAGCAGTACTTC,CASSPDSYEQYF,-,TRBV11-2,-,TRBJ2-7
TGTGCCAGCAGCTTAGTAAGCGACACCGGGGAGCTGTTTTTT,CASSLVSDTGELFF,-,TRBV11-2,-,TRBJ2-2
TGCAGCGGGCAGACAGGGGGCCGACGGGAGACCCAGTACTTC,CSGQTGGRRETQYF,TRBD1,TRBV29-1,-,TRBJ2-5
TGTGCCAGCAGCCCGGGACTACGAGGGGGAGATACGCAGTATTTT,CASSPGLRGGDTQYF,-,TRBV9,-,TRBJ2-3
TGTGCCACCAGTGATACCAGGGGCCTCCAAGAGACCCAGTACTTC,CATSDTRGLQETQYF,-,TRBV24-1,-,TRBJ2-5
TGTGCCATCTGTGACGAGGGTTACTCACCCCTCCACTTT,CAICDEGYSPLHF,-,TRBV10-3,-,TRBJ1-6
TGCGCCAGCAGCGCGGACAGCTCCTACGAGCAGTACTTC,CASSADSSYEQYF,-,TRBV5-1,-,TRBJ2-7
TGTGCCAGCAGCCCAGACAGGGAGAGGGAAAAACTGTTTTTT,CASSPDREREKLFF,TRBD1,TRBV7-9,-,TRBJ1-4
TGTGCCTGGAAAAGACAGGGGGCGAGCACTGAAGCTTTCTTT,CAWKRQGASTEAFF,TRBD1,TRBV30,-,TRBJ1-1
TGTGCCAGCAGCCGCGGCGGACAAGACTGGTATGGCTACACCTTC,CASSRGGQDWYGYTF,-,TRBV5-4,-,TRBJ1-2